These 26 T cell receptor beta chains were all obtained from the same sample, sequenced in a study of cytomegalovirus exposure and HLA in healthy donors. It was with 60 Vbeta and 13 Jbeta primers that the PCR ran. Assay used: immunoSEQ multiplex PCR; TCRdb lists only in-frame clones, some missing. The sample holds some 57,000 clones, approximately 70% seen once. Sequencing was carried out using PBMCs. The origin of the receptors is an older woman in good health and CMV-seropositive.

This sequence joins TRBV4-1 and TRBJ1-3; 11 bases map to TRBD1. V gave up 0 bases and J gave up 5 bases; unmatched junction bases: 6. This CDR3 region has 17 residues. CDR1 and CDR2 (germline): MGHRA, YSYEKL. CDR3 loop: CASSQEAGTGGRNTIYF. In nucleotides, the CDR3 is TGCGCCAGCAGCCAAGAGGCGGGGACAGGGGGTCGAAACACCATATATTTT.

CDR3 in amino acids: CASHGTGNSQPQHF. The CDR3 nucleotides are TGTGCCAGCCACGGGACAGGGAATAGCCAGCCCCAGCATTTT. V usage is TRBV6-6 and J usage is TRBJ1-5, with 9 bases lining up with TRBD1. This CDR3 comprises 14 residues. The germline CDR1 and CDR2 sequences are MNHNY and SVGAGI (reference sequence). Losses at the gene ends were 8 bases for V and 7 bases for J; bases not matched to a gene: 9.

The chain links TRBV6-5 to TRBJ2-7, with 10 nucleotides matching TRBD1. Germline CDR1 reads MNHEY; CDR2 reads SVGAGI. J was trimmed by 3 bases and V by 6 bases; bases with no gene match: 5. CDR3 length equals 14 residues. CDR3 sequence reads: CASRGRTGGYEQYF. In nucleotides, the CDR3 is TGTGCCAGCAGGGGGAGGACAGGGGGCTACGAGCAGTACTTC.

The gene calls are TRBV29-1 and TRBJ2-3; D is perhaps TRBD2 (7 bases). The germline gives CDR1 SQVTM, CDR2 ANQGSEA. There are 14 residues in the CDR3. V lost 7 bases and J lost 1, with 15 bases in between. The CDR3 DNA follows: TGCAGCGCCGAGGGGGGGGGAGGCACAGATACGCAGTATTTT. Translated, it gives CSAEGGGGTDTQYF.

The CDR3 region is CASRPEGSNTEAFF. The CDR3 coding sequence is TGTGCCAGCAGGCCGGAGGGCAGTAACACTGAAGCTTTCTTT. V usage is TRBV6-5 and J usage is TRBJ1-1; D unresolved. CDR1 and CDR2 (germline): MNHEY, SVGAGI. Trimming cost V 6 bases and J 2 bases, with 13 bases left between them. The CDR3 consists of 14 residues.

The chain has TRBV7-2 and TRBJ2-5, with a weak D call TRBD2 (5 bases). With 5 bases removed from V and 5 bases from J, the gap between germline ends came to 12 bases. This CDR3 has 13 amino acids. Germline lookup yields CDR1 SGHTA and CDR2 FQGNSA. The CDR3 protein is CASSRGFGETQYF. Here the CDR3 DNA reads TGTGCCAGCAGCCGAGGGTTCGGGGAGACCCAGTACTTC.

The gene calls are TRBV5-1 and TRBJ1-3; 8 nucleotides line up with TRBD1. The CDR3 is 16 amino acids. The germline V gene encodes CDR1 SGHRS and CDR2 YFSETQ. V lost 0 bases, J lost 2 bases, and 4 bases stayed unmatched. The CDR3: CASSLAGGAPGNTIYF. The CDR3 DNA is TGCGCCAGCAGCTTGGCAGGGGGCGCCCCTGGAAACACCATATATTTT.

The chain carries TRBV5-1 and TRBJ1-2; D may be TRBD1 (6 bases). The germline V and J ends were trimmed by 6 bases and 6 bases, with 15 bases remaining between them. The germline V gene has CDR1 SGHRS and CDR2 YFSETQ. CDR3 length: 13 amino acids. This chain's CDR3 is CASTRGGVNGYTF. For the CDR3, the DNA is TGCGCCAGCACAAGGGGGGGGGTGAATGGCTACACCTTC.

CDR3 bases: TGTGCCAGCAGTCCACCCCGGACAGATTATTTTAATAGCAATCAGCCCCAGCATTTT. Its translation: CASSPPRTDYFNSNQPQHF. The rearrangement joins TRBV6-4 to TRBJ1-5; maybe TRBD1 (6 bases). Germline lookup yields CDR1 MRHNA and CDR2 SNTAGT. V was shortened by 5 bases and J by 0 bases, with 23 bases between the two germline ends. CDR3 size: 19 residues.

CDR3 protein: CASSQPRWGVVHEQYF. The DNA for the CDR3 is TGTGCCAGCAGCCAACCCCGTTGGGGGGTAGTCCACGAGCAGTACTTC. V is TRBV7-8 and J is TRBJ2-7; possible D gene TRBD2, 6 bases. Germline V CDR1 and CDR2: SGHVS, FQNEAQ. Trimming took 5 bases from V and 5 from J, leaving 22 bases between them. CDR3 length: 16 amino acids.

The chain links TRBV29-1 to TRBJ1-1, with D maybe TRBD1 (5 bases). This CDR3 comprises 14 residues. CDR1 and CDR2 (germline): SQVTM, ANQGSEA. Between the trimmed V and J ends, which lost 1 base and 4 bases, there was a span of 13 bases. Here the CDR3 DNA reads TGCAGCGTTGAAGGGGGGGTCGGGGCCACTGAAGCTTTCTTT. Its translation is CSVEGGVGATEAFF. The whole variable domain, filled in from reference TRBV29-1 and TRBJ1-1, reads SAVISQKPSRDICQRGTSLTIQCQVDSQVTMMFWYRQQPGQSLTLIATANQGSEATYESGFVIDKFPISRPNLTFSTLTVSNMSPEDSSIYLCSVEGGVGATEAFFGQGTRLTVV.

The V call is TRBV7-8, the J call TRBJ2-7; 10 nucleotides match TRBD1. The CDR3 extends over 15 amino acids. The J segment lost 3 bases and the V segment lost 5 bases, leaving 7 bases of the junction unmatched. Per germline, CDR1 SGHVS and CDR2 FQNEAQ. The CDR3 region has the DNA TGTGCCAGCAGCCAGCTGGGACAGGGGTTCTACGAGCAGTACTTC. This translates into CASSQLGQGFYEQYF. Complete variable domain (other parts from reference TRBV7-8 and TRBJ2-7): GAGVSQSPRYKVAKRGQDVALRCDPISGHVSLFWYQQALGQGPEFLTYFQNEAQLDKSGLPSDRFFAERPEGSVSTLKIQRTQQEDSAVYLCASSQLGQGFYEQYFGPGTRLTVT.

The chain combines TRBV5-4 with TRBJ2-5; no definite D call. CDR1 and CDR2 from the germline V gene are SGHNT and YYREEE (reference sequence). This CDR3 is 13 amino acids long. V lost 2 bases, J lost 5 bases, and 10 bases lay in between. The DNA for the CDR3 is TGTGCCAGCAGCTTATATGGCACGGAGACCCAGTACTTC. Protein sequence: CASSLYGTETQYF. The full variable domain, its missing parts supplied by reference TRBV5-4 and TRBJ2-5, is ETGVTQSPTHLIKTRGQQVTLRCSSQSGHNTVSWYQQALGQGPQFIFQYYREEENGRGNFPPRFSGLQFPNYSSELNVNALELDDSALYLCASSLYGTETQYFGPGTRLLVL.

The chain employs TRBV7-2 and TRBJ1-2; D unresolved. This CDR3 has 12 residues. Trimming pared 5 bases from V and 7 bases from J, leaving 11 bases between. From germline, CDR1 is SGHTA and CDR2 FQGNSA. CDR3 sequence reads: CASSQASSGYTF. In DNA form, the CDR3 reads TGTGCCAGCAGCCAGGCTTCAAGTGGCTACACCTTC. Full variable domain (outside the CDR3, taken from reference TRBV7-2 and TRBJ1-2): GAGVSQSPSNKVTEKGKDVELRCDPISGHTALYWYRQSLGQGLEFLIYFQGNSAPDKSGLPSDRFSAERTGGSVSTLTIQRTQQEDSAVYLCASSQASSGYTFGSGTRLTVV.

The chain couples TRBV4-3 to TRBJ2-7, with D maybe TRBD2 (5 bases). The CDR3 length is 16 residues. Germline CDR1 reads LGHNA; CDR2 reads YSLEER. V gave up 4 bases and J gave up 0 bases, with 16 bases separating them. CDR3 region: CASSLRGTAASYEQYF. The CDR3, as DNA: TGCGCCAGCAGCCTTCGGGGAACAGCAGCCTCCTACGAGCAGTACTTC.

Of note for this clone: This sample also contains other DNA sequences that code for the same CDR3. The genes are TRBV2 and TRBJ1-2, with no clear D. The V end was cut by 0 bases, the J end by 7 bases, with 9 bases between. Per germline, CDR1 SNHLY and CDR2 FYNNEI. The CDR3 consists of 13 residues. CDR3 sequence: CASSEALGGGYTF. For the CDR3, the DNA is TGTGCCAGCAGTGAAGCGCTAGGAGGTGGCTACACCTTC.

The V and J genes are TRBV5-6 and TRBJ1-2; a weak D match, TRBD1 (5 bases). Germline V lookup: CDR1 SGHDT, CDR2 YYEEEE. V shed 0 bases and J shed 2 bases, with 5 bases lying between them. The length of the CDR3 is 13 residues. CDR3 DNA sequence: TGTGCCAGCAGCTTGGAGGGGAACTATGGCTACACCTTC. Translating it yields CASSLEGNYGYTF.

Written as DNA, the CDR3 is TGTGCCAGCAGAGCTCAGACAGGGGCAGGTGGAAACACCATATATTTT. This gives the protein CASRAQTGAGGNTIYF. This chain joins TRBV2 and TRBJ1-3; 8 bases line up with TRBD1. V shed 6 bases and J 3 bases; nucleotides not matched to a gene: 10. There are 16 residues in the CDR3. Germline CDR1 SNHLY, CDR2 FYNNEI.

The V gene is TRBV12-5, the J gene TRBJ2-1, with 16 nucleotides matching TRBD2. The germline V gene encodes CDR1 LGHNT and CDR2 FRNRAP. The CDR3 is made up of 17 amino acids. The junction had 9 bases not matched to a gene; V was cut back by 6 bases and J by 7 bases. CDR3 DNA sequence: TGTGCTAGTGGCCAAGGGACTAGCGGGGGGGCCGGAAATGAGCAGTTCTTC. Protein sequence: CASGQGTSGGAGNEQFF.

The rearrangement uses TRBV11-3 and TRBJ2-2; the match to TRBD1 covers 10 bases. Unmatched junction bases numbered 9, after V lost 7 bases and J lost 4 bases. This CDR3 comprises 16 residues. Germline V lookup: CDR1 SGHNT, CDR2 YENEEA. In DNA, the CDR3 is TGTGCCAGCAAACCTGGGGGACAGGGGACCACCGGGGAGCTGTTTTTT. As protein: CASKPGGQGTTGELFF.

The chain carries TRBV5-4 and TRBJ1-2; 11 nucleotides match TRBD1. The CDR3 sequence is 12 residues long. Germline V gene sequence: CDR1 SGHNT, CDR2 YYREEE (reference sequence). Trimming cost V 7 bases and J 8 bases; bases outside gene matches: 4. Here the CDR3 DNA reads TGTGCCAGCGGACAGGGGGCGCGGGGCTACACCTTC. This sequence encodes CASGQGARGYTF.

The rearrangement joins TRBV7-2 to TRBJ2-2; D is ambiguous. The germline V and J ends were trimmed by 5 bases and 0 bases, with 10 bases remaining between them. From germline, CDR1 is SGHTA and CDR2 FQGNSA. This CDR3 region has 15 residues. For the CDR3, the DNA is TGTGCCAGCAGCCACGACACCTCGAACACCGGGGAGCTGTTTTTT. Translated, it gives CASSHDTSNTGELFF.

The rearrangement joins TRBV5-1 to TRBJ2-2; 8 nucleotides agree with TRBD2. The CDR3 spans 13 residues. CDR1 is SGHRS, CDR2 YFSETQ, per germline. V gave up 4 bases and J gave up 6 bases; unmatched junction bases: 2. CDR3 coding DNA: TGCGCCAGCAGCCGGGGACTAGCCGGGGAGCTGTTTTTT. Its protein product is CASSRGLAGELFF.

This clone was seen once. The rearrangement joins TRBV7-9 to TRBJ2-7; 12 bases are shared with TRBD1. The germline V gene encodes CDR1 SEHNR and CDR2 FQNEAQ (reference sequence). This CDR3 spans 16 amino acids. The V gene end was trimmed by 7 bases and the J gene end by 4 bases; junction bases not matched to a gene: 11. The CDR3 loop reads CASTPLRDRGRYEQYF. CDR3 nucleotide sequence: TGTGCCAGCACTCCACTCCGGGACAGGGGGCGATACGAGCAGTACTTC. Full variable domain (outside the CDR3, taken from reference TRBV7-9 and TRBJ2-7): DTGVSQNPRHKITKRGQNVTFRCDPISEHNRLYWYRQTLGQGPEFLTYFQNEAQLEKSRLLSDRFSAERPKGSFSTLEIQRTEQGDSAMYLCASTPLRDRGRYEQYFGPGTRLTVT.

This chain links TRBV23-1 with TRBJ1-1; tentatively, D is TRBD1 (5 bases). TRBV23-1 is recorded as an ORF, its role being uncertain. The germline V and J ends were trimmed by 0 bases and 4 bases, with 12 bases remaining between them. The CDR3 extends over 15 amino acids. The CDR3, as DNA: TGCGCCAGCAGTCAATCGAAAAGGGGAGGCACTGAAGCTTTCTTT. As protein: CASSQSKRGGTEAFF.

The chain carries TRBV29-1 and TRBJ1-4, with TRBD1 matching over 7 bases. Looked up from germline, CDR1 is SQVTM and CDR2 is ANQGSEA. This CDR3 region has 14 residues. J gave up 0 bases and V 6 bases, and 4 bases lay outside the gene matches. The CDR3 protein is CSVRQGATNEKLFF. The DNA of the CDR3 is TGCAGCGTCCGCCAGGGGGCAACTAATGAAAAACTGTTTTTT.